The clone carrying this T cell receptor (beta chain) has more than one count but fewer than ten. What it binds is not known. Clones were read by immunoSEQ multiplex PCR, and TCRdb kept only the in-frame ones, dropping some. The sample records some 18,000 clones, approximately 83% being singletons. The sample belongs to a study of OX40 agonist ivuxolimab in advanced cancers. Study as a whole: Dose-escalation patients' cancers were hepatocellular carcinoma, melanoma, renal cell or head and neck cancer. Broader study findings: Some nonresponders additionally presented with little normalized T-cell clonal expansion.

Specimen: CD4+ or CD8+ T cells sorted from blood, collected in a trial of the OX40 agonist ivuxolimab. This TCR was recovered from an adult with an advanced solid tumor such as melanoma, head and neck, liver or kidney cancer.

The CDR3, as DNA: TGTGCCAGCTCATCACAGGGGGCCAGCTATGGCTACACCTTC. Protein: CASSSQGASYGYTF. The chain uses TRBV18 and TRBJ1-2; 9 bases are a match to TRBD1. V trimming: 5 bases; J trimming: 4 bases; junction bases outside the gene matches: 5. Germline V CDR1 and CDR2: KGHSH, LQKENI. The CDR3 is 14 amino acids. The variable domain in full, with the rest retrieved from reference TRBV18 and TRBJ1-2, is NAGVMQNPRHLVRRRGQEARLRCSPMKGHSHVYWYRQLPEEGLKFMVYLQKENIIDESGMPKERFSAEFPKEGPSILRIQQVVRGDSAAYFCASSSQGASYGYTFGSGTRLTVV.